This TCR beta chain was found in a study of CD8 T cells in Susac syndrome (dated by TCRdb to the late 2010s). Some background on the complete study: Of the Susac syndrome patients who were sequenced, six had clinically active disease and 8 or 9 were in clinical remission. At blood withdrawal, Susac syndrome patients were therapy-naive, treated with corticosteroids (with IVIg additionally given to some), or treated with IVIg alone. The study used repertoire sequencing to test whether antigen drove CD8+ T cell activation and differentiation in Susac syndrome.

To note about this clonotype: Its antigen is unknown. Base qualities are not at hand, and no much larger clone is one base apart.

Broader findings and caveats from the paper: In patients with Susac syndrome, the CD4+ T cell repertoire showed no detectable clonal expansion. The number of individuals in the TCR sequencing and HLA analysis was recognized as being relatively small.

Peripheral blood CD8+ and CD4+ T cells from healthy donors, Susac syndrome patients and multiple sclerosis patients were profiled by high-throughput TCR beta sequencing. The Susac syndrome patients fulfilled recently defined diagnostic criteria for either definite or probable disease. Bulk CD8+ and CD4+ T cells were purified by magnetic negative isolation, while CD8+ TEMRA cells were enriched using FACS. Blood was drawn into EDTA tubes, processed within 24 hours, and PBMCs were isolated by density gradient centrifugation. PBMCs intended for TCR sequencing were cryopreserved in liquid nitrogen and thawed later in a water bath at 37 degrees C. The sorted or isolated CD4+, CD8+ and CD8+ TEMRA cells had a purity of 90% or higher. CDR1 and CDR2 are read off the germline V gene (reference sequence) as LGHDT and YNNKEL. Including cysteine and phenylalanine, the CDR3 has 13 amino acids. Kept here is only the CDR3 DNA, which spans 39 bases and is read in frame from base 1. V gives up 4 bases and J gives up 7 bases, and the segment between their germline ends measures 10 bases.

RNA was extracted using the RNeasy kit, and roughly 0.45 to 1 ug of the RNA was reverse transcribed with random hexamers. The immunoSEQ multiplex PCR assay, covering 54 Vbeta and 13 Jbeta segments, was used to amplify TCR beta CDR3 regions. PCR amplification bias was corrected using a synthetic template baseline for primer optimization and computational correction. In the source study's methods: Reads were annotated to V, D and J genes per IMGT and analyzed with immunoSEQ Analyzer, keeping only productive sequences. Clonality was calculated as one minus the Shannon entropy normalized by log2 of the number of productive unique sequences. For each patient and control, public and private clones were evaluated among the 100 most prevalent clones. A clone was defined as Susac-specific if it was absent from the healthy and MS cohorts, from 1052 published viral clones and from other ImmuneACCESS disease sequences. TCRdb reanalyzed the raw reads on its own, using fastp at Q25 for trimming and MiXCR for clone calling, and kept in-frame beta chains. Rows with one shared CDR3 protein collapse into an entry with the most common genes and DNA. The V and J calls reflect TCRdb's pipeline rather than the authors' work. This sample gives approximately 210,000 distinct CDR3 sequences in total; roughly 93% of them show up just once. The biggest ten clones account for 0.15% of the sample.

Sample: CD4+ T cells from PBMCs. The receptor chain draws on TRBV3-1 and TRBJ1-4; no D gene call is confident. The receptor comes from a human donor with Susac syndrome. CDR3 reads: CASSRSLGEKLFF. In nucleotide form, the sequence is TGTGCCAGCAGCCGAAGTTTAGGTGAAAAACTGTTTTTT.